The sequence of this T cell receptor beta chain was determined in a study of graft-versus-host responses after intestinal transplantation. For the study at large: Anti-thymocyte globulin induction was given to all recipients, followed by tacrolimus and steroids for around three years.

Sequenced by immunoSEQ multiplex PCR; TCRdb stores in-frame clones only, minus some. The data contain 85,000 to 100,000 clones, about 90% of them singletons. Worth noting for this clone: As yet, its antigen is unknown.

Whole-study results and caveats: Declines in HvG clones occurring early post-transplant were associated with peak circulating GvH clone levels. Allografts of one patient group, those with graft-donor T cell macrochimerism, had high graft-versus-host to host-versus-graft clonal ratios. GvH clones turned up in recipient marrow; some had shown up first in ileum or blood.

The receptor was isolated from a human donor who was the organ donor for an intestinal transplant. Sequenced here: unstimulated CD8+ T cells sorted from spleen or lymph node cells, sampled before transplant.

This CDR3 reads CASSPPTGLAGNQETQYF. The CDR3 DNA follows: TGTGCCAGCAGCCCCCCGACGGGACTAGCGGGGAACCAAGAGACCCAGTACTTC. The chain couples TRBV5-4 to TRBJ2-5; 13 bases agree with TRBD2. The CDR3 runs 18 residues. Germline loops: CDR1 SGHNT, CDR2 YYREEE (reference sequence). J lost 0 bases, V lost 4 bases, and 9 bases had no gene match.